This paragraph reports one T cell receptor beta chain. Germline V gives CDR1 LNHDA, CDR2 SQIVND (reference sequence). This CDR3 spans 13 amino acids. The ends were cut back, 7 bases at V and 4 bases at J, with 13 bases in the middle. The data belong to a study of blood T cell repertoires in COVID-19. Produced via immunoSEQ multiplex PCR; TCRdb's table is partial and in-frame only. The data contain 300,000 to 500,000 clones, 70% to 90% of them seen just once; the ten biggest clones take up about 2.1%. The chain combines TRBV19 with TRBJ1-2, with D perhaps matching TRBD1 (5 bases). The material sequenced was PBMCs or T cells enriched from blood (not recorded which). The source of this sequence is a woman aged 40 to 55 with acute COVID-19. CDR3 DNA sequence: TGTGCCAGTAAGGACAACTTCGTCTATGGCTACACCTTC. It specifies CASKDNFVYGYTF.